The T cell receptor (beta chain) under discussion was sequenced for a study of multiple sclerosis patients with progressive multifocal leukoencephalopathy. Overall study findings and caveats: No common TRBV or TRBJ usage or pairing appeared at PML.

Deletions cut 0 bases from V and 0 bases from J, with 8 bases between. The CDR3 loop spans 15 amino acids. Germline assignment: CDR1 MNHEY and CDR2 SVGAGI. As for time point: before natalizumab initiation. The assay was immunoSEQ multiplex PCR, and TCRdb's table has in-frame clones only and misses some. The sample has 25,000 to 30,000 clones, more than 70% seen once. This clone occurred once. The target antigen is unknown. This clonotype was obtained from a human donor with multiple sclerosis. The chain joins TRBV6-5 to TRBJ2-5; no definite D call. The specimen was PBMCs. The chain's CDR3 is CASSYSRSYQETQYF. CDR3 DNA sequence: TGTGCCAGCAGTTACTCGAGGTCTTACCAAGAGACCCAGTACTTC.